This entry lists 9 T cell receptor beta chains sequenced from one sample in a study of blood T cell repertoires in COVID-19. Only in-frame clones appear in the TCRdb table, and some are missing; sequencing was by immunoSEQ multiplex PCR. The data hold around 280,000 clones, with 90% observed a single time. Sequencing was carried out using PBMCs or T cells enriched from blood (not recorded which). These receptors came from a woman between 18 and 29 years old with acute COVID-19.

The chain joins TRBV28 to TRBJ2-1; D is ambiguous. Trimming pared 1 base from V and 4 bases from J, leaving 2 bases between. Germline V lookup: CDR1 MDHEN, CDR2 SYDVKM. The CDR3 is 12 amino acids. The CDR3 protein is CASSLSYNEQFF. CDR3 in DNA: TGTGCCAGCAGTTTATCGTACAATGAGCAGTTCTTC.

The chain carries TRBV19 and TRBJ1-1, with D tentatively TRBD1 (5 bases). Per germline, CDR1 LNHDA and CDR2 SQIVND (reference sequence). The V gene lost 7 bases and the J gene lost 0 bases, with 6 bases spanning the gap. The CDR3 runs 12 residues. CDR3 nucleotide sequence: TGTGCCAGTAAACAGGTGAACACTGAAGCTTTCTTT. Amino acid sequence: CASKQVNTEAFF.

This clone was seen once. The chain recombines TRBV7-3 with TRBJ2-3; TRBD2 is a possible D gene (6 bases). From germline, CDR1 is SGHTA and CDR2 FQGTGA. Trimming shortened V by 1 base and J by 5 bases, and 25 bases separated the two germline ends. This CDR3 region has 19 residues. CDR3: CASSLMVLGGGGDEDTQYF. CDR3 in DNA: TGTGCCAGCAGCTTAATGGTGTTGGGGGGAGGAGGAGATGAAGATACGCAGTATTTT.

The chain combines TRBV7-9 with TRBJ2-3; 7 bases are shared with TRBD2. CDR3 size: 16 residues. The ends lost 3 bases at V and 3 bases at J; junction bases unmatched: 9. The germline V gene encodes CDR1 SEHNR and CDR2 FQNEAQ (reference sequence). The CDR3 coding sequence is TGTGCCAGCAGCTTGGCGAAGGGAGGGCCAACAGATACGCAGTATTTT. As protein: CASSLAKGGPTDTQYF.

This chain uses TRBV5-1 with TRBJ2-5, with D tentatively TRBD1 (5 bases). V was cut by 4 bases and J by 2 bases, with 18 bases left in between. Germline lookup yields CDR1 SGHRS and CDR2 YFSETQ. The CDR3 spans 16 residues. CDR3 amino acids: CASSQGPNRNQETQYF. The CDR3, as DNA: TGCGCCAGCAGCCAAGGACCTAACAGGAATCAAGAGACCCAGTACTTC.

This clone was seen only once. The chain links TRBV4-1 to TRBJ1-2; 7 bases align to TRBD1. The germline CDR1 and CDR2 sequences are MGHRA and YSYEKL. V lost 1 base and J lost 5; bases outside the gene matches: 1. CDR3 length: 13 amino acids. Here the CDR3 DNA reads TGCGCCAGCAGCCAAGGACAGGGATATGGCTACACCTTC. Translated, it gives CASSQGQGYGYTF.

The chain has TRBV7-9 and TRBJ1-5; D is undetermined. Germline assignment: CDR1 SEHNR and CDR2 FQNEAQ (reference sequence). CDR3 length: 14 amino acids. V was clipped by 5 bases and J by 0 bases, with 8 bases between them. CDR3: CASSEIGSNQPQHF. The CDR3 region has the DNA TGTGCCAGCAGCGAAATCGGTAGCAATCAGCCCCAGCATTTT.

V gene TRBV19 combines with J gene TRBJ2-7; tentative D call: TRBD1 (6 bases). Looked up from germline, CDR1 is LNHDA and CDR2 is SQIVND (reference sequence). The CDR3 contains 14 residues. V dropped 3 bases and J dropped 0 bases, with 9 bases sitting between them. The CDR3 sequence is CASSIRGYSYEQYF. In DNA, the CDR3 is TGTGCCAGTAGTATCAGGGGTTACTCCTACGAGCAGTACTTC.

The CDR3 reads CASGRRTDTQYF. CDR3 coding DNA: TGTGCCAGCGGCCGTCGCACAGATACGCAGTATTTT. The chain links TRBV27 to TRBJ2-3, with unresolved D. The CDR3 spans 12 residues. Trimming shortened V by 8 bases and J by 1 base, and 7 bases separated the two germline ends. Germline V gene data show CDR1 as MNHEY and CDR2 as SMNVEV (reference sequence).